This entry is about one T cell receptor beta chain. Its matching antigen is unknown. Deletions cut 6 bases from V and 6 bases from J, with 16 bases between. Germline lookup yields CDR1 LGHDT and CDR2 YNNKEL (reference sequence). This CDR3 region has 14 residues. These data belong to a study of Ad26.COV2.S vaccination and SARS-CoV-2 variants. Clones were sequenced by immunoSEQ multiplex PCR, and TCRdb holds only the in-frame ones, with some missing. The sample has 380,000 or so clones; more than 85% are singletons. Study-wide results and limits: TCR breadth and depth estimates may have understated total T cell responses. Considerable breadth of spike-specific CD8+ and CD4+ T cell responses has reportedly been documented following vaccination. Vaccine recipients had higher spike-specific TCR breadth than placebo recipients.

The treatment is: roughly 20 received Ad26.COV2.S at low or high dose, single or two shots; 5 received placebo; per-sample allocation not given. Samples came from day 63 after the first vaccine or placebo injection. Recruitment in Boston yielded a donor of adult age, 18-55 years. The rearrangement links TRBV3-1 (or the pseudogene TRBV3-2) to TRBJ2-3, with D possibly TRBD2 on 7 matching bases. This clonotype was obtained from a person between 18 and 65 years old who received the Ad26.COV2.S COVID-19 vaccine or a placebo. This sample comprised peripheral blood, obtained in a trial of Ad26.COV2.S vaccine versus placebo. The CDR3 loop reads CASRFRGARDTQYF. As DNA, the CDR3 is TGTGCCAGCAGGTTCCGGGGGGCCAGGGATACGCAGTATTTT.